This T cell receptor beta chain was recorded in a study of T cell changes during pregnancy in multiple sclerosis. Sequencing used immunoSEQ multiplex PCR; TCRdb keeps in-frame clones, though not all of them. The sample comprises fewer than 85,000 clones, over 85% of which are singletons, and less than 2% rests with the top ten. The TCR originated in a female donor with multiple sclerosis, enrolled in a pregnancy study. Sequencing was performed on peripheral blood, taken in the second trimester of pregnancy.

CDR3 bases: TGTGCCAGCAGCTTAGAGGTTGACAGGGTCTTCCACGAGCAGTACTTC. This sequence encodes CASSLEVDRVFHEQYF. This chain uses TRBV7-3 with TRBJ2-7; 7 nucleotides align to TRBD1. CDR1 and CDR2 (germline): SGHTA, FQGTGA. Germline trimming cut 2 bases from V and 5 bases from J; bases unmatched to any gene: 12. This CDR3 is 16 amino acids long.